The rows below give T cell receptor beta chains drawn from one sample of a study of technical replicates of blood from a few donors. The protocol was immunoSEQ multiplex PCR, while the TCRdb copy is restricted to in-frame clones and leaves out a portion. The sample has tens of thousands of clones; 97% are singletons. Sequencing used T cells isolated from PBMCs. These receptors came from a human donor in good health. The CDR3 runs from the conserved cysteine through the conserved F or W.

>TRBV5-1
CASSLAPIYEQYF
>TRBV4-1
CASSQVFTGSEQYF
>TRBV4-1
CASSRAGLTNTEAFF
>TRBV14
CASSRGRLSQETQYF
>TRBV5-4
CASSSFENYGYTF
>TRBV7-8
CASSKRDTLWDEQYF
>TRBV13
CASSLVLAGETQYF
>TRBV14
CASSQEPQGRIYGYTF
>TRBV5-8
CASSLVEGGDSPLHF
>TRBV5-4
CASSLGSGMGEKLFF
>TRBV7-9
CASSLPEMGQGAQYF
>TRBV7-9
CASSLAQGEFGQPQHF
>TRBV15
CATSRGGGTAYEQYF
>TRBV27
CASSQTLTGWGFF
>TRBV5-1
CASSSGLAAYNEQFF
>TRBV5-1
CASQGNSGVRSYNEQFF
>TRBV10-1
CASNHTAWGGEQYF
>TRBV5-8
CASSSGVAGFYNEQFF
>TRBV10-3
CAISSLGQGEETQYF
>TRBV2
CASSDGQLNEKLFF
>TRBV5-1
CASSLQGASNEKLFF
>TRBV11-1
CASSYRLAGGTEQFF
>TRBV11-2
CASSSPADRATGELFF
>TRBV5-1
CASSLPSGRNEQFF
>TRBV27
CASSLLAANEQFF
>TRBV27
CASSYFGLGGVINQPQHF
>TRBV5-1
CASSQTGVDETQYF
>TRBV10-3
CAITQGLNQPQHF
>TRBV19
CASSIKGSGSYEQYF
>TRBV20-1
CSAGGESEQYF
>TRBV27
CASSSLGRARTGELFF
>TRBV6-1
CASSGYRGGNTEAFF